This TCR beta chain was documented in a study of Ad26.COV2.S vaccination and SARS-CoV-2 variants. Background on the study: Trial arm assignment for the donor was COV1001 Ad26.COV2.S.

The CDR3 totals 17 residues. V was pared by 0 bases and J by 6 bases, with 15 bases between. The germline gives CDR1 SNHLY, CDR2 FYNNEI. Treatment of the sample: about 20 received Ad26.COV2.S at low or high dose, single or two shots; a few received placebo; per-sample allocation not given. The samples were gathered on day 63 after the first injection of vaccine or placebo. A Boston donor was an adult aged 18-55 years. The method was immunoSEQ multiplex PCR; TCRdb's version includes in-frame clones alone and lacks a portion of them. The sample contains about 680,000 clones, about 90% of which appear only once.

The specimen comprised peripheral blood, sampled in a trial of Ad26.COV2.S vaccine versus placebo. This clonotype originated in a person between 18 and 65 years old who received the Ad26.COV2.S COVID-19 vaccine or a placebo. This chain uses TRBV2 with TRBJ1-6; D gene uncertain. The CDR3 nucleotides are TGTGCCAGCAGTGAAGCGCTTCGATTACAGCCTAATTCACCCCTCCACTTT. Amino acid sequence: CASSEALRLQPNSPLHF.